Below, 9 T cell receptor beta chains from the same sample are listed, as sequenced in a study of metastatic and nonmetastatic thyroid tumors. Thyroid surgery was performed in patients who had received no treatment beforehand. MiXCR reprocessed the PCR reads for TCRdb. The table has about 59,000 clones, roughly 16% seen once. The specimen sequenced was blood. The receptors come from a male donor with papillary thyroid cancer or a benign thyroid nodule (not recorded which). Some clones in this sample may be carry-over from other donors' samples.

This clone showed up many times. The chain has TRBV5-6 and TRBJ2-5; perhaps TRBD1 as D (6 bases). The germline gives CDR1 SGHDT, CDR2 YYEEEE. Between the trimmed V and J ends, which lost 0 bases and 1 base, there was a span of 7 bases. This CDR3 has 14 residues. In DNA, the CDR3 is TGTGCCAGCAGCTTGGCCAGGGGCCAAGAGACCCAGTACTTC. This codes for CASSLARGQETQYF.

This clone was recorded many times. This chain links TRBV12-3 or TRBV12-4 with TRBJ2-3, with a weak D call TRBD1 (6 bases). The length of the CDR3 is 13 residues. V was shortened by 5 bases and J by 6 bases, with 12 bases between the two germline ends. The CDR3 DNA reads as TGTGCCAGCAGTGCAGGGACAATTGATACGCAGTATTTT. Amino acid sequence: CASSAGTIDTQYF.

This clone was counted at least ten times. This chain joins TRBV10-3 and TRBJ1-1; maybe TRBD1 (6 bases). Trimming removed 5 bases from V and 6 bases from J, with 19 bases in between. Germline CDR1 and CDR2: ENHRY and SYGVKD. The CDR3 is 15 residues long. CDR3 coding DNA: TGTGCCATCAGTACTCCGGGGGACAAGATTCCTGAAGCTTTCTTT. Amino acid sequence: CAISTPGDKIPEAFF.

With regard to this clone: Sequence at one end of the junction differs from germline and may be a read error. In DNA, the CDR3 is TGCAGTGCAGCTGCCCGGGATATGGGGGGCCGGTGGTACACCGTGGAGCTGTTTTTT. Translation gives CSAAARDMGGRWYTVELFF. The chain links TRBV20-1 to TRBJ2-2; D possibly matches TRBD1 or TRBD2 (6 bases each). CDR1 and CDR2 (germline): DFQATT, SNEGSKA (reference sequence). The CDR3 covers 19 residues.

This clone was observed many times. The same CDR3 can be traced to other DNA sequences in this sample. The chain has TRBV30 and TRBJ2-7; D gene unclear. Trimming shortened V by 2 bases and J by 4 bases, and 12 bases separated the two germline ends. The germline gives CDR1 GTSNPN, CDR2 SVGIG (reference sequence). CDR3 length equals 13 residues. Here the CDR3 reads CAWSPQARYEQYF. DNA for the CDR3: TGTGCCTGGAGTCCTCAGGCCCGATACGAGCAGTACTTC.

Comment on this clone: The junction departs from the called germline gene at one end, perhaps through a read error. The chain uses TRBV20-1 and TRBJ1-2, with D perhaps TRBD1 (5 bases). Germline assignment: CDR1 DFQATT and CDR2 SNEGSKA (reference sequence). This CDR3 is 15 amino acids long. For the CDR3, the DNA is TGCAGTGCTTGGGACGTCGAAACGGAAGCCTATGGCTACATCTTC. Amino acids: CSAWDVETEAYGYIF.

This clone came up many times. The rearrangement uses TRBV12-3 or TRBV12-4 and TRBJ2-3, with D possibly being TRBD1 (6 bases). Trimming removed 3 bases from V and 5 bases from J, with 18 bases in between. The CDR3 loop spans 16 amino acids. The DNA for the CDR3 is TGTGCCAGCAGTTTTTGGCAGGGGCCGGTCGGAGATACGCAGTATTTT. This encodes CASSFWQGPVGDTQYF.

Only one count was recorded for this clone. A read error may produce the germline difference seen at one junction end. The chain uses TRBV20-1 and TRBJ2-2; 11 nucleotides agree with TRBD2. The germline V gene has CDR1 DFQATT and CDR2 SNEGSKA (reference sequence). The CDR3 has 14 residues. DNA of the CDR3: TGCAGTGCTCCGGGACTAGCGGCCACCGTGGAGCTGTTTTTT. Protein product: CSAPGLAATVELFF.

This clone was seen many times. The chain links TRBV2 to TRBJ2-7, with D perhaps TRBD1 (5 bases). V was shortened by 1 base and J by 1 base, with 8 bases between the two germline ends. This CDR3 comprises 14 residues. Germline V gene sequence: CDR1 SNHLY, CDR2 FYNNEI. The CDR3 DNA follows: TGTGCCAGCAGTGAAGGGGGCATATCCTACGAGCAGTACTTC. Translation gives CASSEGGISYEQYF. Together with reference TRBV2 and TRBJ2-7, the CDR3 gives the full variable domain: EPEVTQTPSHQVTQMGQEVILRCVPISNHLYFYWYRQILGQKVEFLVSFYNNEISEKSEIFDDQFSVERPDGSNFTLKIRSTKLEDSAMYFCASSEGGISYEQYFGPGTRLTVT.